Sequencing of this T cell receptor beta chain was carried out in a study of blood T cell repertoires in COVID-19. Overall study context: Acute and convalescent COVID-19 specimens originated in the United States, Italy and Spain. In each case, the material was cDNA or gDNA derived from T cells, B-cell-depleted T cells, or PBMCs.

Patients at the Seattle site were enrolled during active infection and followed longitudinally. Germline V lookup: CDR1 SEHNR, CDR2 FQNEAQ (reference sequence). This CDR3 is 18 amino acids long. The ends lost 4 bases at V and 4 bases at J; junction bases unmatched: 12. The authors' processing: Using reference gene primer amplification, nucleated cell counts were estimated. Only in-frame clones appear in the TCRdb table, and some are missing; sequencing was by immunoSEQ multiplex PCR. V and J calls and clone size come straight from that table; D and trimming were deduced from the DNA. The sample lists 200,000 to 250,000 clones, around nine tenths seen once, with 0.7% to 0.85% in the top ten.

The specimen sequenced was peripheral blood. The J gene is TRBJ2-2, the V gene TRBV7-9, with 10 bases aligning to TRBD2. The sequence was obtained from a man in his sixties with COVID-19, enrolled during active disease. The CDR3 reads CASSSLGLATGVTGELFF. The CDR3 nucleotides read TGTGCCAGCAGCTCCCTGGGACTAGCGACGGGGGTCACCGGGGAGCTGTTTTTT.